This is a list of T cell receptor beta chains from one sample in a study of identical twins. TCRdb passed the 5' RACE reads through MiXCR, listing each CDR3 protein once. The table has 450,000 or so distinct CDR3 sequences, 20% to 30% seen once. Separately, the same data were catalogued under a study of T cells expressing NK-cell markers.

The sample consisted of CD4+ T cells sorted from blood. These receptors were collected from a woman younger than 30 in good health. Both conserved end residues are part of each CDR3. A D gene is named only where the DNA matches it firmly. Rows give clone size only sometimes, using once, few, many, or a class for an expanded clone.

j_call	d_call	clone_size	v_call	cdr3_length	cdr3_nt	cdr3_aa
TRBJ2-3	NA	NA	TRBV28	16	TGTGCCAGCAGTGCGAGAGCGAGCCTTCAGGCAGATACGCAGTATTTT	CASSARASLQADTQYF
TRBJ2-1	NA	few	TRBV12-3/TRBV12-4	11	TGTGCCAGCAGTTTAACGACGGAGCAGTTCTTC	CASSLTTEQFF
TRBJ2-1	NA	NA	TRBV5-1	15	TGCGCCAGCACCCAGTACCCGGTGGGGGATCCTGAGCAGTTCTTC	CASTQYPVGDPEQFF
TRBJ2-7	NA	few	TRBV12-3/TRBV12-4	12	TGTGCCAGCAACCTTAACTCCTACGAGCAGTACTTC	CASNLNSYEQYF
TRBJ1-6	NA	few	TRBV12-3/TRBV12-4	15	TGTGCCAGCACCGCGGACCTGGGAGTCAAATCACCCCTCCACTTT	CASTADLGVKSPLHF
TRBJ1-1	NA	NA	TRBV6-1	14	TGTGCCAGCAGTAGGGGTGGTCGTATTACTGAAGCTTTCTTT	CASSRGGRITEAFF
TRBJ1-4	NA	few	TRBV30	12	TGTGCCTGGAGTGTGTCTAATGAAAAACTGTTTTTT	CAWSVSNEKLFF
TRBJ2-3	TRBD2	NA	TRBV20-1	14	TGCAGTGCACTCGGGCGGGAGGGCCGGTATACGCAGTATTTT	CSALGREGRYTQYF
TRBJ2-7	TRBD1	NA	TRBV7-9	16	TGTGCCAGCAGCCACGGGGAACAGGGGAGCGCCTACGAGCAGTACTTC	CASSHGEQGSAYEQYF
TRBJ2-1	NA	NA	TRBV7-2	11	TGTGCCAGCAGCCCAGGCCAGGGGAAGTTCTTC	CASSPGQGKFF
TRBJ2-2	TRBD1	NA	TRBV12-3/TRBV12-4	17	TGTGCCAGCAGTCCAAGGGACAGGGGTAAAAATTTCGGGGAGCTGTTTTTT	CASSPRDRGKNFGELFF
TRBJ2-7	NA	few	TRBV7-2	13	TGTGCCAGCAGTTTCCCAGGGAACTACGAGCAGTACTTC	CASSFPGNYEQYF
TRBJ2-3	NA	many	TRBV5-1	16	TGCGCCAGCAGCGGCGGTTGGGGGCGAACCACAGATACGCAGTATTTT	CASSGGWGRTTDTQYF
TRBJ2-5	NA	few	TRBV5-5	14	TGTGCCAGCAGCTTGTCGGGAGTCGCAGAGACCCAGTACTTC	CASSLSGVAETQYF
TRBJ2-2	TRBD1	NA	TRBV12-3/TRBV12-4	17	TGTGCCAGCACCCTAGAGATCGGACAGGGGAGGTCCGGGGAGCTGTTTTTT	CASTLEIGQGRSGELFF
TRBJ2-3	NA	NA	TRBV6-1	14	TGTGCCAGCAGGAAAGGGGATCCCCGTGATACGCAGTATTTT	CASRKGDPRDTQYF
TRBJ2-1	NA	NA	TRBV12-3/TRBV12-4	13	TGTGCCAGCAGCCCCGAATGGGGACCCAATTCGATCTTC	CASSPEWGPNSIF
TRBJ1-1	NA	few	TRBV10-3	11	TGTGCCATCAGTGAGGGCACTGAAGCTTTCTTT	CAISEGTEAFF
TRBJ2-7	TRBD2	many	TRBV7-8	15	TGTGCCAGCAGCCGTGGACTAGCGGGAGTCTCCGAGCAGTACTTC	CASSRGLAGVSEQYF
TRBJ2-5	NA	NA	TRBV20-1	11	TGCAGTGCCAAGCGGCAAGAGACCCAGTACTTC	CSAKRQETQYF
TRBJ2-7	NA	NA	TRBV7-9	15	TGTGCCAGCAGCGCTCCCGGGACGGCAACCTACGAGCAGTACTTC	CASSAPGTATYEQYF
TRBJ2-2	NA	NA	TRBV9	13	TGTGCCAGCAGCGTAATTGCGTCCGGGGAGCTGTTTTTT	CASSVIASGELFF
TRBJ2-2	TRBD2	NA	TRBV25-1	16	TGTGCCAGCAGTGGAGGTCGGATGGGAGGGACCGGGGAGCTGTTTTTT	CASSGGRMGGTGELFF
TRBJ2-7	NA	few	TRBV2	12	TGTGCCAGCAGTGATGAGGGGTACGAGCAGTACTTC	CASSDEGYEQYF
TRBJ1-3	NA	few	TRBV5-1	15	TGCGCCAGCAGCTTGTTTCGGGGGCCTGGAAACACCATATATTTT	CASSLFRGPGNTIYF
TRBJ2-3	TRBD2	NA	TRBV9	16	TGTGCCAGCAGCAAGACTAGCGGGTCATCATCTGATACGCAGTATTTT	CASSKTSGSSSDTQYF
TRBJ2-1	TRBD2	NA	TRBV6-4	17	TGTGCCAGCAGTGCTCGGCCTAGCGGGAGCCATTACAATGAGCAGTTCTTC	CASSARPSGSHYNEQFF